This entry concerns a single T cell receptor (beta chain). What it recognizes is unknown. An end of the junction differs from the germline gene, which may be a read error. The sample comes from a study of cytomegalovirus exposure and HLA in healthy donors. Germline V lookup: CDR1 SGHTS, CDR2 YDEGEE. The CDR3 has 18 amino acids. Researchers ran the PCR with 60 Vbeta and 13 Jbeta primers. The protocol was immunoSEQ multiplex PCR, while the TCRdb copy is restricted to in-frame clones and leaves out a portion. The table records approximately 89,000 clones, around four fifths of them present only once. Points from the study as a whole: Prediction of most subjects' HLA-A and HLA-B alleles by TCR beta sequences was reportedly accurate.

Sequencing was done on a sample of PBMCs. This clonotype was obtained from a male donor in good health and CMV-seronegative. The chain has TRBV5-8 and TRBJ2-6; a weak D match, TRBD1 (5 bases). The CDR3 reads CASSLAATADSGANGLTF. The CDR3 region has the DNA TGTGCCAGCAGCTTGGCCGCGACAGCCGACTCTGGGGCCAACGGCCTGACTTTC.